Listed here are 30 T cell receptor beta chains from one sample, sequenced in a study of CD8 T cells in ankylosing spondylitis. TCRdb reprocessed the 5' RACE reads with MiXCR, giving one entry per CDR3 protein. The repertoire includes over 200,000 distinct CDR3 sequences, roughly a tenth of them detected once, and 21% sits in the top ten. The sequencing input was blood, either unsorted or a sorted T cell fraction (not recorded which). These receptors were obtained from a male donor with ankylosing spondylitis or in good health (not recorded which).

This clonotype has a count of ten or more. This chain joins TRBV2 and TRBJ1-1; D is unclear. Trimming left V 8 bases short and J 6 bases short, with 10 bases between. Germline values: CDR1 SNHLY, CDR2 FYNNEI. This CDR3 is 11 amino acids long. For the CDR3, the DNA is TGTGCCAGCGGTAATCCCCCTGAAGCTTTCTTT. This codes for CASGNPPEAFF. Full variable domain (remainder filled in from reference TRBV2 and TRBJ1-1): EPEVTQTPSHQVTQMGQEVILRCVPISNHLYFYWYRQILGQKVEFLVSFYNNEISEKSEIFDDQFSVERPDGSNFTLKIRSTKLEDSAMYFCASGNPPEAFFGQGTRLTVV.

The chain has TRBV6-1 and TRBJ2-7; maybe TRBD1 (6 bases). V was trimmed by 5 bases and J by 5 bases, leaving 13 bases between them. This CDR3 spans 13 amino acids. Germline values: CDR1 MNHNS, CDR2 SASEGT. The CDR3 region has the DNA TGTGCCAGCAGTACCGGACAGATTAACGAGCAGTACTTC. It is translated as CASSTGQINEQYF.

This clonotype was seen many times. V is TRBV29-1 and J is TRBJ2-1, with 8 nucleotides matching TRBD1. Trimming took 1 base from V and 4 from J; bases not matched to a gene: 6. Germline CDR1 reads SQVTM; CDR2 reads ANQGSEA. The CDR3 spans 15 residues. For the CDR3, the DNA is TGCAGCGTTGAAGGCGGGACAGGAGAGTACAATGAGCAGTTCTTC. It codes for CSVEGGTGEYNEQFF.

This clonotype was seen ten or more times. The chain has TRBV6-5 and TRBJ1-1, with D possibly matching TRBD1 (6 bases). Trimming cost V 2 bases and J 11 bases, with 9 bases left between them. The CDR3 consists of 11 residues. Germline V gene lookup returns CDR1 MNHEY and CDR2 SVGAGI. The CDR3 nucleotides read TGTGCCAGCAGTTACACAGGGATTGCTTTCTTT. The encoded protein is CASSYTGIAFF.

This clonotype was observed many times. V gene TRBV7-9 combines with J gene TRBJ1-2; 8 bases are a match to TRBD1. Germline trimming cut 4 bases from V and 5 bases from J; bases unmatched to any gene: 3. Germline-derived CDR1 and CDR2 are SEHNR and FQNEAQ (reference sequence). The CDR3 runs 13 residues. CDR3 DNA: TGTGCCAGCAGCTCGGACAGGGTTTATGGCTACACCTTC. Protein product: CASSSDRVYGYTF.

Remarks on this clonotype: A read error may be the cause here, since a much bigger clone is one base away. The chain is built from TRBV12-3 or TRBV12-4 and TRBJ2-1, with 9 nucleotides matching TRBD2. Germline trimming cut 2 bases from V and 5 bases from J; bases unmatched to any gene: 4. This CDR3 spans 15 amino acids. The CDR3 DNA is TGTGCCAGCAGTTTACTAGCGGGGTTAGACAATGAGCAGTTCTTC. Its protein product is CASSLLAGLDNEQFF.

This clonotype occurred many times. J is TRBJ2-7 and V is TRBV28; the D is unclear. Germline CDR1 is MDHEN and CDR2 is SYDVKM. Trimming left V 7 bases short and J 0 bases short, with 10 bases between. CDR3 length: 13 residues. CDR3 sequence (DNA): TGTGCCAGCACCCAGGCCTACTCCTACGAGCAGTACTTC. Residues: CASTQAYSYEQYF.

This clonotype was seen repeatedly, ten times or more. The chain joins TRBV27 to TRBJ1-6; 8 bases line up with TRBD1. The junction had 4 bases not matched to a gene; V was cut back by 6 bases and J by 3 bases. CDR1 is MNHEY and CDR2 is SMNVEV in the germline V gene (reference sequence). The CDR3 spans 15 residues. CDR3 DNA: TGTGCCAGCAGCCGACAGGGGCTCTATAATTCACCCCTCCACTTT. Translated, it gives CASSRQGLYNSPLHF.

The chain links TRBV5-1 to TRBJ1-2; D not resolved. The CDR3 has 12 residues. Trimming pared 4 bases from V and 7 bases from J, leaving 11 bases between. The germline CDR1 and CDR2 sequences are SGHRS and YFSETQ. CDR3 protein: CASSEDKFGYTF. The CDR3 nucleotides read TGCGCCAGCAGCGAGGATAAGTTTGGCTACACCTTC.

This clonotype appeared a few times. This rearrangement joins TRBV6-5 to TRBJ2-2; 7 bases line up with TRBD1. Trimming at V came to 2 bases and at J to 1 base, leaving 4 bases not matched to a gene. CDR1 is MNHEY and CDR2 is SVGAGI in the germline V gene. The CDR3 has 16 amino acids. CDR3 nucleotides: TGTGCCAGCAGTTACCTACGACAGGGGAACACCGGGGAGCTGTTTTTT. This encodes CASSYLRQGNTGELFF.

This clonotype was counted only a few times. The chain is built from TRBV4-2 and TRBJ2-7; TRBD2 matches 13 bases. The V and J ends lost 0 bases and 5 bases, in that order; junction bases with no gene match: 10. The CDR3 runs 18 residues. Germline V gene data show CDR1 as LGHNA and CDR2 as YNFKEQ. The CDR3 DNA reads TGTGCCAGCAGCCAAGATTCACTAGCGGGGGGGCTAATGAACGAGCAGTACTTC. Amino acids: CASSQDSLAGGLMNEQYF.

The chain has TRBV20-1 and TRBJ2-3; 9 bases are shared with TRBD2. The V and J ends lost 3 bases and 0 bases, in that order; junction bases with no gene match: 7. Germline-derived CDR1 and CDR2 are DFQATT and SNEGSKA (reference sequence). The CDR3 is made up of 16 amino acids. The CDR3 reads CSARRLAGTSTDTQYF. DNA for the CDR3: TGCAGTGCTAGGAGGCTAGCGGGGACTAGCACAGATACGCAGTATTTT.

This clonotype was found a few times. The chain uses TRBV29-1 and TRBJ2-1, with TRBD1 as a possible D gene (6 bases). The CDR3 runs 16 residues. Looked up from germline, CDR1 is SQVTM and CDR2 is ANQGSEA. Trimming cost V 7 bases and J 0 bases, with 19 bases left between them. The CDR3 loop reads CSAEGDQGSSYNEQFF. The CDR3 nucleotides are TGCAGCGCCGAGGGGGACCAGGGGAGCTCCTACAATGAGCAGTTCTTC.

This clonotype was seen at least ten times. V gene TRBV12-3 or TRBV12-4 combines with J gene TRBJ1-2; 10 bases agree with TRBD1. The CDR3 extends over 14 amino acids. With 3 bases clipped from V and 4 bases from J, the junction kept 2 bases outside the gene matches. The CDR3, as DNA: TGTGCCAGCAGTTTCGGACAGGGGGGCTATGGCTACACCTTC. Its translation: CASSFGQGGYGYTF.

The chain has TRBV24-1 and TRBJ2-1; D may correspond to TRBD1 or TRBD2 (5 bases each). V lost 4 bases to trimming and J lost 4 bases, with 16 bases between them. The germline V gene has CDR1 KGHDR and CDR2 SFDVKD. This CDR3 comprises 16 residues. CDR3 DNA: TGTGCCACCAGTGACCGTACGGGGCGGAATTACAATGAGCAGTTCTTC. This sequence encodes CATSDRTGRNYNEQFF.

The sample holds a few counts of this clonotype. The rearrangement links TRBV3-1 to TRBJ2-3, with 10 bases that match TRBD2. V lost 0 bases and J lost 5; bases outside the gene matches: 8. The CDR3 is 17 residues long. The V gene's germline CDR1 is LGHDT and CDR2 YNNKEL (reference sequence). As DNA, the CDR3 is TGTGCCAGCAGCCAAGATCGGCTAGCGGGGGTCGTAGATACGCAGTATTTT. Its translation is CASSQDRLAGVVDTQYF.

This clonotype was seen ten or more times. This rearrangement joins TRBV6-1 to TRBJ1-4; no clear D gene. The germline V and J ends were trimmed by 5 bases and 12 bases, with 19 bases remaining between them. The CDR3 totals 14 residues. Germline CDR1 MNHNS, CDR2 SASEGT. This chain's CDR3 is CASSQGGFLVELFF. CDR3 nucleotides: TGTGCCAGCAGTCAAGGAGGATTTTTGGTTGAACTGTTTTTT.

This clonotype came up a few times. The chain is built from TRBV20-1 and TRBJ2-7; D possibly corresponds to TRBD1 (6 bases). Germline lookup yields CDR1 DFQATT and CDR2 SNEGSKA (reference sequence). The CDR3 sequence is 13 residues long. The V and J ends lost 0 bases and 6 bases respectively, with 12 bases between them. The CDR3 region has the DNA TGCAGTGCTAGAGATCAGGGGCGCGTCGAGCAGTACTTC. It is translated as CSARDQGRVEQYF.

CDR3 nucleotides: TGTGCCAGCAGTTCGACCCTGGGACGCCGCGGCGGAGGCTACACCTTC. It codes for CASSSTLGRRGGGYTF. V gene TRBV28 combines with J gene TRBJ1-2; D might be TRBD1 (5 bases). The CDR3 covers 16 residues. Per the germline V gene, CDR1 is MDHEN and CDR2 is SYDVKM. V lost 4 bases and J 8 bases, leaving 23 bases between the germline ends.

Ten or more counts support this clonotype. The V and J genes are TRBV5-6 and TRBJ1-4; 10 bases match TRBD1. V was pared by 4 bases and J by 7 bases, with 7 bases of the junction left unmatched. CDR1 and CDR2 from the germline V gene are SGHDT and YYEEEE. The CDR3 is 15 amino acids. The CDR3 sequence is CASSLRDRGFEKLFF. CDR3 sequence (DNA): TGTGCCAGCAGCCTCAGGGACAGGGGTTTTGAAAAACTGTTTTTT. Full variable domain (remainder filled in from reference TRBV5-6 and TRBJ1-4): DAGVTQSPTHLIKTRGQQVTLRCSPKSGHDTVSWYQQALGQGPQFIFQYYEEEERQRGNFPDRFSGHQFPNYSSELNVNALLLGDSALYLCASSLRDRGFEKLFFGSGTQLSVL.

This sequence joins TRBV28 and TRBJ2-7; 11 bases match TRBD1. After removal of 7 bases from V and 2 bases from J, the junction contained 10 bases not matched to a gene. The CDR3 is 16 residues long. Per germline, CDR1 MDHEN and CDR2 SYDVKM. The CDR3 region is CASILPPGQGAYEQYF. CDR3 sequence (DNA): TGTGCCAGCATTCTACCGCCGGGACAGGGGGCCTACGAGCAGTACTTC.

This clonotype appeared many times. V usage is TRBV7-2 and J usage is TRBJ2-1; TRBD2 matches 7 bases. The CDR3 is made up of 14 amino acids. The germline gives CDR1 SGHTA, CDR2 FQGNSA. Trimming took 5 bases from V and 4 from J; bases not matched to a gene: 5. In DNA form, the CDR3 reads TGTGCCAGCAGCCGAACAGCGGGATACAATGAGCAGTTCTTC. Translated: CASSRTAGYNEQFF.

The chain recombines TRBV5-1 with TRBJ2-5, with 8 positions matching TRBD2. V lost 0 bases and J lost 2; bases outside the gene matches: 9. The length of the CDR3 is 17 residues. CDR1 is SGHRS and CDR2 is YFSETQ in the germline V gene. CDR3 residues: CASSLARGGPKQETQYF. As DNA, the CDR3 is TGCGCCAGCAGCTTGGCCCGGGGGGGGCCGAAGCAAGAGACCCAGTACTTC.

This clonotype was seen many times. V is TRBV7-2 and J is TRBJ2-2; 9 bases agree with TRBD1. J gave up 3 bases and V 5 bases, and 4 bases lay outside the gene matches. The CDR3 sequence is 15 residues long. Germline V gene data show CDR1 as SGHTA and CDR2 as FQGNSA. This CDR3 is CASSPGQGDTGELFF. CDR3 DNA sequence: TGTGCCAGCAGCCCGGGACAGGGTGACACCGGGGAGCTGTTTTTT.

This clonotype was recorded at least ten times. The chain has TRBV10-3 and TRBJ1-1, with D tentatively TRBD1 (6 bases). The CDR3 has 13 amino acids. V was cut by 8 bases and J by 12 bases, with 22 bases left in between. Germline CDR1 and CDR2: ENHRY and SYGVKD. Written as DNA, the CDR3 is TGTGCCATCGTACAAGAGAGGGGGTCGAGGCCTTTCTTT. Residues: CAIVQERGSRPFF.

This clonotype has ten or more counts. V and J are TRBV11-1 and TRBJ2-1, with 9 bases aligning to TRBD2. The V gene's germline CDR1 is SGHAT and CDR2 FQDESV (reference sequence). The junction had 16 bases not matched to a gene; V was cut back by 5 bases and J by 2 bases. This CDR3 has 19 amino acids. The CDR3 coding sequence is TGTGCCAGCAGCCAGATTACGCCGGGAGGGACTAGCCCCTACAATGAGCAGTTCTTC. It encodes CASSQITPGGTSPYNEQFF.

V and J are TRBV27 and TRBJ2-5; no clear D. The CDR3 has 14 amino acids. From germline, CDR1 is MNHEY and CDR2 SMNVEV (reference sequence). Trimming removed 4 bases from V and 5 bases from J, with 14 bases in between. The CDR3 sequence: CASSYTRRPETQYF. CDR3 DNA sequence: TGTGCCAGCAGTTACACCCGTCGCCCGGAGACCCAGTACTTC.

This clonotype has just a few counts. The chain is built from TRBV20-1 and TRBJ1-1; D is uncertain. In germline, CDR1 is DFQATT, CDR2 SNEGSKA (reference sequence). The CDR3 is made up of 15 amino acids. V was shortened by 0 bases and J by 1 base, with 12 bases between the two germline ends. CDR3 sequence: CSAREGNPTNTEAFF. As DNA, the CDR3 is TGCAGTGCTAGAGAGGGGAACCCCACGAACACTGAAGCTTTCTTT.

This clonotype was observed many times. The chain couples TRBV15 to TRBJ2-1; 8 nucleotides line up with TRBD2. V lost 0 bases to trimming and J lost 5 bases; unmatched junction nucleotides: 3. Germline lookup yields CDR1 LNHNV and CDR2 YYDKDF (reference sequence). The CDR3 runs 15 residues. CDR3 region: CATSRDGRGDNEQFF. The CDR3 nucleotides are TGTGCCACCAGCAGAGATGGGCGGGGGGACAATGAGCAGTTCTTC.

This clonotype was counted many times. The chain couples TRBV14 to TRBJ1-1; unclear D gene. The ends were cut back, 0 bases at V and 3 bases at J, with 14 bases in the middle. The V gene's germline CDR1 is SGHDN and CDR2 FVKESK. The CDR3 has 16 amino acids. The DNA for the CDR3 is TGTGCCAGCAGCCAAGATAGGGAGGCCCTTGACACTGAAGCTTTCTTT. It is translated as CASSQDREALDTEAFF.